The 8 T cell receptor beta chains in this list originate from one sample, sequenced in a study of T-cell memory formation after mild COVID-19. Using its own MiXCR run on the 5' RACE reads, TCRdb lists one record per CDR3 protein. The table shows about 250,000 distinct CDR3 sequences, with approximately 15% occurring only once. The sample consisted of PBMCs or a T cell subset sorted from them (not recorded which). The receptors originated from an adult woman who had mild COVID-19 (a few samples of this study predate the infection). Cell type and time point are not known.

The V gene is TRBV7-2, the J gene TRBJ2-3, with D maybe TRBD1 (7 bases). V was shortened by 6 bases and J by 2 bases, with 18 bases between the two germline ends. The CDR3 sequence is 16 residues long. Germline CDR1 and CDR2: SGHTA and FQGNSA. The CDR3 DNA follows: TGTGCCAGCAGACGCAGGGGGACTGGGAACACAGATACGCAGTATTTT. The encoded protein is CASRRRGTGNTDTQYF. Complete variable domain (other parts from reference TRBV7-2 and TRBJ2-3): GAGVSQSPSNKVTEKGKDVELRCDPISGHTALYWYRQSLGQGLEFLIYFQGNSAPDKSGLPSDRFSAERTGGSVSTLTIQRTQQEDSAVYLCASRRRGTGNTDTQYFGPGTRLTVL.

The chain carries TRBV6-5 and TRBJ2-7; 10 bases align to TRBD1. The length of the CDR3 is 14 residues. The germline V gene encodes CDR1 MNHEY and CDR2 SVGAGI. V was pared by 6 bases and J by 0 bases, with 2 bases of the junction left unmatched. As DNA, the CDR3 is TGTGCCAGCAGGGACAGGGGGATCTCCTACGAGCAGTACTTC. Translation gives CASRDRGISYEQYF.

The CDR3 DNA follows: TGTGCCAGCAGCTTAGAGAGGGTAGAAAACGGCGGGGAGCTGTTTTTT. Its protein product is CASSLERVENGGELFF. V usage is TRBV7-2 and J usage is TRBJ2-2, with D maybe TRBD2 (5 bases). V was cut by 1 base and J by 7 bases, with 16 bases left in between. The CDR3 loop spans 16 amino acids. Per germline, CDR1 SGHTA and CDR2 FQGNSA.

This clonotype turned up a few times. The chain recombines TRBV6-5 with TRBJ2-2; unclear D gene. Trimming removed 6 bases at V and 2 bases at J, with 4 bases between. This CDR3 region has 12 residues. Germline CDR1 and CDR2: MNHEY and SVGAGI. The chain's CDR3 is CASRRNTGELFF. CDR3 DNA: TGTGCCAGCAGAAGAAACACCGGGGAGCTGTTTTTT.

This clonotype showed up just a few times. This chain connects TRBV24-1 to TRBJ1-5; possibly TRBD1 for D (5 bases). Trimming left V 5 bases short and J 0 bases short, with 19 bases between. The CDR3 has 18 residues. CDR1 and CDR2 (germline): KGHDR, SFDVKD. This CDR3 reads CATSGGRGEWNSNQPQHF. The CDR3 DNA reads TGTGCCACCAGTGGTGGTAGGGGAGAGTGGAATAGCAATCAGCCCCAGCATTTT.

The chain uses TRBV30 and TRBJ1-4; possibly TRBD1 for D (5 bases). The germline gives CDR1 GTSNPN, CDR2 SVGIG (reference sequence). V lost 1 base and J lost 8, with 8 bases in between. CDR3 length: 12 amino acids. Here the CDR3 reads CAWSAWGEKLFF. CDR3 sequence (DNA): TGTGCCTGGAGTGCATGGGGCGAAAAACTGTTTTTT.

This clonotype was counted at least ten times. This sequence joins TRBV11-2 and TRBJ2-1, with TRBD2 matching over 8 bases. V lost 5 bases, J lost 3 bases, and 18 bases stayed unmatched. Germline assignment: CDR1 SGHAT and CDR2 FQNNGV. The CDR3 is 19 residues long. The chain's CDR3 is CASSRLGLGRAGDYNEQFF. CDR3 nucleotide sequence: TGTGCCAGCAGCCGCCTTGGCCTTGGTCGAGCGGGAGACTACAATGAGCAGTTCTTC.

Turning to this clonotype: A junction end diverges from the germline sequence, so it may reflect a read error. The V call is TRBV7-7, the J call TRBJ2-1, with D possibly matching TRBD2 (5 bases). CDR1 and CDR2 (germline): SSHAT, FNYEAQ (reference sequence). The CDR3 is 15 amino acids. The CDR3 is CASIPGPANRGEQFF. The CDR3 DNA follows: TGTGCTAGCATCCCTGGACCAGCGAATCGGGGTGAGCAGTTCTTC.